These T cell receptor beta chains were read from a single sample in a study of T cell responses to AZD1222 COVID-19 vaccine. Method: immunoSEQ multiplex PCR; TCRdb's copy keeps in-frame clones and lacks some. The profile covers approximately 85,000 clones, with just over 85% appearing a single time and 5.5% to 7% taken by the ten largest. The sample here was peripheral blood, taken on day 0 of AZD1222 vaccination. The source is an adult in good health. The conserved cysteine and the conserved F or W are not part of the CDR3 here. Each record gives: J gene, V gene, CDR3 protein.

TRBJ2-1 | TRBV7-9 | ASSGRFVDEQF
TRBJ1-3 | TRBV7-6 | ASSQNTWLSGNTIY
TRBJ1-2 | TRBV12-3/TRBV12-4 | ASSLDQGDGYT
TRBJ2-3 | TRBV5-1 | ASSERPPQRVNTDTQY
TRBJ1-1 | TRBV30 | AWSSGTARGAF
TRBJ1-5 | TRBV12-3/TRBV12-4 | ASTQGGHQPQH
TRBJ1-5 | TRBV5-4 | ASSLGQGSNQPQH
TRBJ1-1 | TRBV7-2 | ASSWGTNTEAF
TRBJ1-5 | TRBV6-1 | ASSESVGYSNQPQH
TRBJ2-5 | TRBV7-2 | ASKKDNQETQY
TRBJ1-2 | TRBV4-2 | ASSQDPRDYT
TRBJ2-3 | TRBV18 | ASSPIGWTIQIRGGRQY
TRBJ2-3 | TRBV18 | ASSDPRRGTDTQY
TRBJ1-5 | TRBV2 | ASSAGRGPGQPQH
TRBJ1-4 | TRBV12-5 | ASGLVQGGQLNEKLF
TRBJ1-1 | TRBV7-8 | ASSSGGSTEAF
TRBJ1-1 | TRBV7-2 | ASSYGRTEAF
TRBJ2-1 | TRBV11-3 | ASSFRGPGSYNEQF
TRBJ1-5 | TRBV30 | AWSVNPTGTNQPQH
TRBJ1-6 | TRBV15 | ATSRDVVNNSPLH
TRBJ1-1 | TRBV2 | ASSEEGGRGTEAF
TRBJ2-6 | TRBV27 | ASSSLGGYGANVLT
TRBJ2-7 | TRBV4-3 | ASSQDLNREHYEQY
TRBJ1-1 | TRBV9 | ASSVGGSTEAF
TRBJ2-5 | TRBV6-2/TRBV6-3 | ASSLQETQY
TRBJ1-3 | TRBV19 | ASGTDGNTIY
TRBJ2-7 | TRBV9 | ASSVNGVNYEQY
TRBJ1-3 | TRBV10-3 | AISTPGTGTGNTIY
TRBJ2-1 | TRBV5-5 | ASSLRWTRSYNEQF
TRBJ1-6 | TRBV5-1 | ASSLEGPYNSPLH
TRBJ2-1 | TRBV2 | AGKGQGHYNEQF
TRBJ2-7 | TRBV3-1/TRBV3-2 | ASSQDHRTSYEQY
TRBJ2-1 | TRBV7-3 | ASSPGSRFGGPYNEQF
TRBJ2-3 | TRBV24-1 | ATSDRHVSAMDTQY
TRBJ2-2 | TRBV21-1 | ASSKEATDRVELF
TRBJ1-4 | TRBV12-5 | ASGPPGGWGEKLF
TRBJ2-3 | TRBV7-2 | ASSLGVGRGVTDTQY
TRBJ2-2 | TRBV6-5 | ASASDTGELF